This T cell receptor beta chain was recorded in a study of patients and donors after allogeneic stem cell transplantation. From germline, CDR1 is MDHEN and CDR2 SYDVKM. The V end lost 3 bases, the J end lost 2 bases, and 10 bases lay between the germline ends. The CDR3 contains 14 residues. TCRdb reprocessed the RT-PCR reads via MiXCR and lists one record per CDR3 protein. The sample has roughly 30,000 distinct CDR3 sequences, about 6.5% seen once. The sequenced material came from blood, either unsorted or a sorted T cell fraction (not recorded which). The chain couples TRBV28 to TRBJ2-5; D remains ambiguous. This receptor was obtained from a human donor who was either an allogeneic HSCT recipient or a stem cell or donor lymphocyte infusion donor (not recorded which). It is not recorded whose cells these are; they may come from a transplant donor. The CDR3 bases are TGTGCCAGCAGTTTCTGGTCTACACAAGAGACCCAGTACTTC. This sequence encodes CASSFWSTQETQYF.